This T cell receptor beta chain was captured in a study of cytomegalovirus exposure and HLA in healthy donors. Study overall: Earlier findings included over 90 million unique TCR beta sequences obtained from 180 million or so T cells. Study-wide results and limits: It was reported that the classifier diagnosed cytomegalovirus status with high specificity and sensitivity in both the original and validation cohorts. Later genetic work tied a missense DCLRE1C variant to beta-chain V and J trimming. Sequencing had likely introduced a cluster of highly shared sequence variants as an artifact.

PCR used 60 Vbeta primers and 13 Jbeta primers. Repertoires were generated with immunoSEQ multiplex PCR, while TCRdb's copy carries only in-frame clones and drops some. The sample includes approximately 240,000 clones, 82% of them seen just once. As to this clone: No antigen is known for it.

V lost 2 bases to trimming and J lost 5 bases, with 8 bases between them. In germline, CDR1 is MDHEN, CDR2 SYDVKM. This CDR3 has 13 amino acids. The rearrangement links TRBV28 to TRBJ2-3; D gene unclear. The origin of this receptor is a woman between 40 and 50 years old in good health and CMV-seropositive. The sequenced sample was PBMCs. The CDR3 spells CASSLGVLDTQYF. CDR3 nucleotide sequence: TGTGCCAGCAGTTTAGGAGTCCTAGATACGCAGTATTTT.